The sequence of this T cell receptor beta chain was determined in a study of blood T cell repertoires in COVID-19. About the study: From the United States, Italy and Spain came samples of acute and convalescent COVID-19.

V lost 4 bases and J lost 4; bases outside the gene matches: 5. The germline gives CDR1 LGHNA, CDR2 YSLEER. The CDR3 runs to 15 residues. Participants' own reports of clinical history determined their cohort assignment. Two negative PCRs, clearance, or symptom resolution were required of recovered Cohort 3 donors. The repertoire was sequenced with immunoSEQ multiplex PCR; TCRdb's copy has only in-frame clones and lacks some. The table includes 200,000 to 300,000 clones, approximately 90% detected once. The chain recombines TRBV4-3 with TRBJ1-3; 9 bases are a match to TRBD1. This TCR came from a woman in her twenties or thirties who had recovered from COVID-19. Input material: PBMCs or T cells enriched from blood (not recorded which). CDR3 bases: TGCGCCAGCAGCCCTCGGACAGGGGTCGGAAACACCATATATTTT. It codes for CASSPRTGVGNTIYF.